These 23 T cell receptor beta chains were sequenced from one sample in a study of post-analysis software for immune sequencing data. Points from the study as a whole: Patients had higher frequencies than controls of roughly 5 TRBV segments, including TRBV5-6, TRBV5-1 and TRBV20-1.

Unique molecular identifiers were carried by the TCR beta cDNA libraries. TCRdb fed the PCR reads into MiXCR, producing one record per CDR3 protein. The repertoire consists of 350,000 to 450,000 distinct CDR3 sequences, with 30% to 45% occurring once and the leading ten covering around an eighth. No cognate antigen is known for these TCRs. The sequenced sample was blood. The receptors stem from a girl aged 5 to 17 with multiple sclerosis.

The V gene is TRBV7-9, the J gene TRBJ1-5, with TRBD1 matching over 11 bases. V dropped 5 bases and J dropped 1; count of bases not matched to a gene: 13. Germline CDR1 reads SEHNR; CDR2 reads FQNEAQ (reference sequence). The CDR3 runs 19 residues. CDR3 sequence reads: CASSVESGQGARSNQPQHF. The CDR3 DNA is TGTGCCAGCAGCGTAGAGTCAGGACAGGGGGCTAGGAGCAATCAGCCCCAGCATTTT. Based on the CDR3 plus reference TRBV7-9 and TRBJ1-5, the full variable domain is DTGVSQNPRHKITKRGQNVTFRCDPISEHNRLYWYRQTLGQGPEFLTYFQNEAQLEKSRLLSDRFSAERPKGSFSTLEIQRTEQGDSAMYLCASSVESGQGARSNQPQHFGDGTRLSIL.

The rearrangement uses TRBV20-1 and TRBJ1-5; no clear D gene. Germline assignment: CDR1 DFQATT and CDR2 SNEGSKA (reference sequence). The CDR3 spans 13 residues. The V and J ends lost 4 bases and 7 bases respectively, with 14 bases between them. As DNA, the CDR3 is TGCAGTGCTATCAGGCAAGCGGGACAGCCCCAGCATTTT. Amino acids: CSAIRQAGQPQHF.

This clonotype has at least ten counts. The chain is built from TRBV7-2 and TRBJ2-7, with 8 bases aligning to TRBD1. V lost 5 bases to trimming and J lost 3 bases; unmatched junction nucleotides: 9. The CDR3 is 15 residues long. Germline CDR1 and CDR2: SGHTA and FQGNSA. The CDR3 coding sequence is TGTGCCAGCAGCCCCCGATCAGGGGGCAGCTACGAGCAGTACTTC. Protein: CASSPRSGGSYEQYF.

The chain combines TRBV7-8 with TRBJ2-3; tentatively, D is TRBD1 (6 bases). The CDR3 extends over 13 amino acids. Trimming shortened V by 5 bases and J by 4 bases, and 10 bases separated the two germline ends. Germline CDR1 SGHVS, CDR2 FQNEAQ. DNA for the CDR3: TGTGCCAGCAGCCACAGGGTCCCAGATACGCAGTATTTT. It codes for CASSHRVPDTQYF.

This clonotype was found a few times. The chain recombines TRBV11-2 with TRBJ1-1; TRBD1 matches 8 bases. CDR1 and CDR2 from the germline V gene are SGHAT and FQNNGV. Losses at the gene ends were 6 bases for V and 1 base for J; bases not matched to a gene: 10. The length of the CDR3 is 16 residues. The CDR3 sequence: CASSFRTGTGNTEAFF. CDR3 nucleotide sequence: TGTGCCAGCAGTTTTAGGACCGGGACAGGGAACACTGAAGCTTTCTTT.

The J gene is TRBJ2-7, the V gene TRBV5-1; TRBD2 agrees at 10 bases. The CDR3 covers 17 residues. CDR1 and CDR2 from the germline V gene are SGHRS and YFSETQ. Trimming cost V 0 bases and J 0 bases; bases outside gene matches: 6. This chain's CDR3 is CASSLEGSGGTSYEQYF. The CDR3, as DNA: TGCGCCAGCAGCTTGGAGGGTAGCGGGGGGACCTCCTACGAGCAGTACTTC.

The chain is built from TRBV29-1 and TRBJ2-1, with unresolved D. CDR3 length: 12 residues. Trimming cost V 6 bases and J 0 bases, with 6 bases left between them. CDR1 SQVTM and CDR2 ANQGSEA come from the germline V gene. As DNA, the CDR3 is TGCAGCGTCGGTCTCTCCTACAATGAGCAGTTCTTC. The encoded protein is CSVGLSYNEQFF.

This clonotype was counted only a few times. This chain uses TRBV20-1 with TRBJ2-7; 14 positions agree with TRBD2. Germline V CDR1 and CDR2: DFQATT, SNEGSKA (reference sequence). The CDR3 spans 15 residues. V lost 5 bases and J lost 7; bases outside the gene matches: 10. This chain's CDR3 is CSAPPTSGGAREQYF. The DNA of the CDR3 is TGCAGTGCTCCCCCGACTAGCGGGGGGGCCAGAGAGCAGTACTTC.

The chain recombines TRBV11-2 with TRBJ2-1; 7 bases are a match to TRBD1. The CDR3 totals 16 residues. Germline V CDR1 and CDR2: SGHAT, FQNNGV. V dropped 4 bases and J dropped 2; count of bases not matched to a gene: 8. Here the CDR3 DNA reads TGTGCCAGCAGCTCCCTTTGGCAGGGGGCCTACAATGAGCAGTTCTTC. Protein product: CASSSLWQGAYNEQFF.

The chain links TRBV25-1 to TRBJ2-1, with D tentatively TRBD2 (5 bases). Germline CDR1 reads MGHDK; CDR2 reads SYGVNS. Trimming removed 7 bases at V and 0 bases at J, with 16 bases between. The CDR3 is made up of 16 amino acids. CDR3 sequence: CASTKRGENSYNEQFF. DNA for the CDR3: TGTGCCAGCACGAAACGGGGTGAGAACTCCTACAATGAGCAGTTCTTC.

This clonotype came up a few times. This chain links TRBV27 with TRBJ2-3, with 16 bases matching TRBD2. The CDR3 contains 15 residues. The junction had 4 bases not matched to a gene; V was cut back by 10 bases and J by 3 bases. Germline V lookup: CDR1 MNHEY, CDR2 SMNVEV (reference sequence). The CDR3 DNA reads TGTGCCACGGGACTAGCGGGGGGGGTGACAGATACGCAGTATTTT. Translated, it gives CATGLAGGVTDTQYF.

About this clonotype: One end of the junction varies from germline; a read error may be responsible. This chain uses TRBV27 with TRBJ1-4; unclear D gene. This CDR3 is built from 13 residues. Germline CDR1 MNHEY, CDR2 SMNVEV (reference sequence). DNA for the CDR3: TGTGCCGGCAGTTTAGCGGGCGATGAAAAACTGTTTTTT. As protein: CAGSLAGDEKLFF.

A word on this clonotype: At one end, the junction sequence differs from germline, possibly due to a read error. The chain recombines TRBV5-4 with TRBJ2-1; D is undetermined. Looked up from germline, CDR1 is SGHNT and CDR2 is YYREEE (reference sequence). The CDR3 runs 15 residues. CDR3 protein: CTSSFRAGKTNEQFF. CDR3 DNA sequence: TGTACCAGCAGCTTCCGGGCTGGGAAGACGAATGAGCAGTTCTTC.

This clonotype showed up just a few times. The genes are TRBV18 and TRBJ2-7; D is unresolved. CDR1 is KGHSH, CDR2 LQKENI, per germline. The length of the CDR3 is 15 residues. The V end was cut by 3 bases, the J end by 5 bases, with 17 bases between. The CDR3 here is CASSPQVKTMDEQYF. The CDR3 nucleotides read TGTGCCAGCTCACCTCAGGTGAAAACAATGGACGAGCAGTACTTC.

This clonotype was observed a handful of times. The gene calls are TRBV7-9 and TRBJ2-1, with 13 bases that match TRBD2. Trimming took 4 bases from V and 8 from J; bases not matched to a gene: 8. This CDR3 has 16 residues. Per the germline V gene, CDR1 is SEHNR and CDR2 is FQNEAQ (reference sequence). DNA of the CDR3: TGTGCCAGCAGCTCCCTACTAGCGGGGGGGCCCCATGAGCAGTTCTTC. Amino acids: CASSSLLAGGPHEQFF.

This chain joins TRBV20-1 and TRBJ2-5, with D unclear. The CDR3 totals 12 residues. The V end was cut by 5 bases, the J end by 5 bases, with 12 bases between. Looked up from germline, CDR1 is DFQATT and CDR2 is SNEGSKA (reference sequence). This CDR3 is CSAGGEWETQYF. The CDR3 DNA sequence: TGCAGTGCTGGTGGAGAATGGGAGACCCAGTACTTC.

The chain carries TRBV3-1 and TRBJ1-1, with TRBD1 matching 7 bases. The V segment lost 2 bases and the J segment 3 bases; nucleotides outside the gene matches: 3. The CDR3 is 14 residues long. Germline V CDR1 and CDR2: LGHDT, YNNKEL (reference sequence). The DNA of the CDR3 is TGTGCCAGCAGCCAACCGACAGGGCACACTGAAGCTTTCTTT. Its protein product is CASSQPTGHTEAFF. Drawing the rest from reference TRBV3-1 and TRBJ1-1, the complete variable domain is DTAVSQTPKYLVTQMGNDKSIKCEQNLGHDTMYWYKQDSKKFLKIMFSYNNKELIINETVPNRFSPKSPDKAHLNLHINSLELGDSAVYFCASSQPTGHTEAFFGQGTRLTVV.

This clonotype was detected a few times. The chain links TRBV20-1 to TRBJ2-7; 8 bases align to TRBD1. The germline V gene has CDR1 DFQATT and CDR2 SNEGSKA (reference sequence). There are 14 residues in the CDR3. The J segment lost 2 bases and the V segment lost 4 bases, leaving 7 bases of the junction unmatched. The CDR3 sequence is CSAKTGAAAYEQYF. As DNA, the CDR3 is TGCAGTGCTAAGACAGGGGCAGCCGCCTACGAGCAGTACTTC.

The J gene is TRBJ2-1, the V gene TRBV14; the D is unclear. The V gene's germline CDR1 is SGHDN and CDR2 FVKESK. V was shortened by 1 base and J by 4 bases, with 20 bases between the two germline ends. The length of the CDR3 is 18 residues. CDR3 region: CASSQAPVQFYSYNEQFF. CDR3 sequence (DNA): TGTGCCAGCAGCCAAGCTCCGGTTCAGTTCTACTCGTACAATGAGCAGTTCTTC.

The gene calls are TRBV7-3 and TRBJ2-3; 13 nucleotides agree with TRBD2. Trimming removed 4 bases from V and 5 bases from J; junction bases left unmatched: 6. CDR1 SGHTA and CDR2 FQGTGA come from the germline V gene. The length of the CDR3 is 16 residues. The CDR3 nucleotides read TGTGCCAGCAGCTCCGGACTAGCGGGGGCCCTAGATACGCAGTATTTT. Residues: CASSSGLAGALDTQYF.

This clonotype was found a few times. The chain uses TRBV12-3 or TRBV12-4 and TRBJ2-4, with D perhaps matching TRBD1 (6 bases). V was pared by 3 bases and J by 0 bases, with 12 bases between. The CDR3 is 16 amino acids. The CDR3 nucleotides read TGTGCCAGCAGTTTTAGGGGGTCCTCAGCCAAAAACATTCAGTACTTC. Amino acids: CASSFRGSSAKNIQYF.

The rearrangement links TRBV5-1 to TRBJ1-2; 7 bases agree with TRBD1. CDR3 length: 15 amino acids. Germline V gene lookup returns CDR1 SGHRS and CDR2 YFSETQ. The J segment lost 4 bases and the V segment lost 5 bases, leaving 11 bases of the junction unmatched. CDR3 DNA: TGCGCCAGCAGTCCCACGGGACAGACCTTCTATGGCTACACCTTC. It codes for CASSPTGQTFYGYTF.

The chain couples TRBV7-3 to TRBJ2-1, with D possibly matching TRBD2 (5 bases). From germline, CDR1 is SGHTA and CDR2 FQGTGA. The length of the CDR3 is 16 residues. Trimming removed 5 bases from V and 7 bases from J, with 21 bases in between. The CDR3 DNA reads TGTGCCAGCAGCCCCCCCGGGGTTGGGCTCCTGAATGAGCAGTTCTTC. Translated, it gives CASSPPGVGLLNEQFF.